A selection of T cell receptor beta chains follows, all from one sample in a study of blood T cells in healthy people across ages. TCRdb itself ran the 5' RACE reads through MiXCR, one entry per CDR3 protein. This table holds over 1.5 million distinct CDR3 sequences, about 49% found once. The sample was blood. Every receptor here comes from a woman aged 40-49 years in good health. The CDR3 runs from the conserved cysteine through the conserved F or W. The D gene is left open where the match is weak. A row's size may be missing; if present it is once, few, many or a size class.

CDR3	DNA	D	V	J	size
CASSFTSGGAGDTQYF	TGTGCCAGCAGCTTTACTAGCGGGGGGGCTGGAGATACGCAGTATTTT	TRBD2	TRBV7-9	TRBJ2-3	few
CASKPSSYEQYF	TGTGCCAGCAAGCCGTCGTCCTACGAGCAGTACTTC	NA	TRBV2	TRBJ2-7	NA
CAISESSENTEAFF	TGTGCCATCAGTGAGTCTTCGGAGAACACTGAAGCTTTCTTT	NA	TRBV10-3	TRBJ1-1	NA
CASSQEGGGSGANVLTF	TGCGCCAGCAGCCAAGAGGGAGGGGGCTCTGGGGCCAACGTCCTGACTTTC	NA	TRBV4-3	TRBJ2-6	NA
CASSQGLTGDHQETQYF	TGTGCCAGCAGCCAAGGTCTTACAGGGGATCACCAAGAGACCCAGTACTTC	TRBD1	TRBV3-1	TRBJ2-5	few
CASSQDLRVGANVLTF	TGTGCCAGCAGCCAAGATCTAAGGGTTGGGGCCAACGTCCTGACTTTC	NA	TRBV4-2	TRBJ2-6	NA
CASSADRPASLHF	TGTGCCAGCAGTGCCGACAGGCCCGCATCCCTCCACTTT	NA	TRBV2	TRBJ1-6	NA
CAISPGGPNTEAFF	TGTGCCATCAGCCCAGGGGGCCCCAACACTGAAGCTTTCTTT	TRBD1	TRBV10-3	TRBJ1-1	NA
CASSQGGGVQYF	TGTGCCAGCAGCCAAGGAGGGGGAGTGCAGTACTTC	NA	TRBV4-2	TRBJ2-7	NA
CSARATGTRNTEAFF	TGCAGTGCTAGAGCGACCGGGACGAGGAACACTGAAGCTTTCTTT	NA	TRBV20-1	TRBJ1-1	NA
CASTIGPGPYEQYF	TGTGCCAGCACCATAGGGCCAGGGCCCTACGAGCAGTACTTC	NA	TRBV12-3/TRBV12-4	TRBJ2-7	few
CATSRDWDGLYEQYF	TGTGCCACCAGCAGAGACTGGGACGGCCTCTACGAGCAGTACTTC	NA	TRBV15	TRBJ2-7	NA
CASSPILGEQYF	TGTGCCAGCTCACCTATATTAGGCGAGCAGTACTTC	NA	TRBV18	TRBJ2-7	NA
CASSEAPLGYYGYTF	TGTGCCAGCAGTGAAGCGCCATTGGGTTACTATGGCTACACCTTC	NA	TRBV2	TRBJ1-2	NA
CASSLGDRGWEQYF	TGTGCCAGCAGCTTGGGGGACAGGGGTTGGGAGCAGTACTTC	TRBD1	TRBV5-6	TRBJ2-7	NA
CASSLYGARSEQYF	TGTGCCAGCAGCTTATACGGAGCGAGGAGCGAGCAGTACTTC	NA	TRBV7-2	TRBJ2-7	few
CSVEDPIGREKLFF	TGCAGCGTTGAAGACCCCATCGGCAGGGAAAAACTGTTTTTT	NA	TRBV29-1	TRBJ1-4	once
CASSLLGQAGANVLTF	TGTGCCAGCAGCCTCCTGGGACAGGCTGGGGCCAACGTCCTGACTTTC	TRBD1	TRBV14	TRBJ2-6	NA
CSARDNGRGQPQHF	TGCAGTGCTAGAGATAATGGCAGGGGCCAGCCCCAGCATTTT	NA	TRBV20-1	TRBJ1-5	NA
CASRDTDSYEQYF	TGTGCCAGCAGGGATACCGACTCCTACGAGCAGTACTTC	NA	TRBV25-1	TRBJ2-7	NA
CASSQDGGARAEAFF	TGTGCCAGCAGCCAAGACGGGGGGGCACGGGCTGAAGCTTTCTTT	NA	TRBV4-1	TRBJ1-1	NA
CASSKGQWGTDTQYF	TGTGCCAGCAGTAAGGGACAGTGGGGAACAGATACGCAGTATTTT	TRBD1	TRBV12-3/TRBV12-4	TRBJ2-3	NA
CASSLRAGGKGTEAFF	TGTGCCAGCAGCTTAAGGGCAGGGGGCAAGGGCACTGAAGCTTTCTTT	TRBD1	TRBV7-3	TRBJ1-1	NA
CASSEGFEQYF	TGCGCCAGCAGTGAGGGGTTCGAGCAGTACTTC	NA	TRBV10-2	TRBJ2-7	many
CVSSVQLAGGLFF	TGTGTCAGCAGCGTGCAACTAGCTGGGGGGCTGTTTTTT	NA	TRBV7-2	TRBJ2-2	NA
CASSQDPQVRQPQHF	TGTGCCAGCAGCCAAGATCCCCAGGTCCGTCAGCCCCAGCATTTT	NA	TRBV3-1	TRBJ1-5	NA
CASHLSGGAYNEQFF	TGTGCCAGCCACCTTAGCGGGGGGGCCTACAATGAGCAGTTCTTC	TRBD2	TRBV3-1	TRBJ2-1	NA
CSASTQVQETQYF	TGCAGTGCTAGTACGCAGGTCCAAGAGACCCAGTACTTC	NA	TRBV20-1	TRBJ2-5	few
CASSSPRGVPSGYTF	TGTGCCAGCAGTTCCCCTCGTGGGGTTCCCTCTGGCTACACCTTC	NA	TRBV12-3/TRBV12-4	TRBJ1-2	NA
CSARTAGTGYNEQFF	TGCAGTGCTAGGACCGCCGGGACAGGGTACAATGAGCAGTTCTTC	TRBD1	TRBV20-1	TRBJ2-1	NA
CASTPPGLRSTDTQYF	TGTGCCAGCACTCCCCCAGGGTTAAGAAGCACAGATACGCAGTATTTT	NA	TRBV6-1	TRBJ2-3	NA
CASSLLQGSTTNEKLFF	TGTGCCAGCAGCTTACTACAGGGATCGACGACTAATGAAAAACTGTTTTTT	NA	TRBV7-3	TRBJ1-4	NA
CASAPGLPTDTQYF	TGTGCCAGTGCCCCAGGGCTCCCCACAGATACGCAGTATTTT	NA	TRBV27	TRBJ2-3	NA
CASCPSGVGETQYF	TGTGCCAGCTGTCCTAGCGGGGTTGGAGAGACCCAGTACTTC	TRBD2	TRBV7-2	TRBJ2-5	NA
CSAREDRGSYGYTF	TGCAGTGCTAGGGAGGACAGGGGTAGCTATGGCTACACCTTC	TRBD1	TRBV20-1	TRBJ1-2	NA
CASRNQGLGETQYF	TGTGCCAGCAGAAACCAGGGGTTAGGAGAGACCCAGTACTTC	NA	TRBV6-5	TRBJ2-5	few
CASSPRSRQTSYEQYF	TGCGCCAGCAGCCCCCGGAGCAGACAGACTTCCTACGAGCAGTACTTC	NA	TRBV4-1	TRBJ2-7	few
CASSYSGQKGAFF	TGTGCCAGCAGTTACTCTGGACAGAAAGGAGCTTTCTTT	NA	TRBV6-5	TRBJ1-1	NA
CASSSRGPPNTGELFF	TGTGCCAGCAGTTCCCGAGGGCCTCCGAACACCGGGGAGCTGTTTTTT	NA	TRBV12-3/TRBV12-4	TRBJ2-2	few
CSARRQIQETQYF	TGCAGTGCTCGTCGACAGATCCAAGAGACCCAGTACTTC	NA	TRBV20-1	TRBJ2-5	few
CSARGGRDYEQYF	TGCAGTGCTAGAGGTGGACGGGACTACGAGCAGTACTTC	NA	TRBV20-1	TRBJ2-7	NA
CSARDSQFPTKRGANVLTF	TGCAGTGCTAGAGATTCCCAGTTCCCCACTAAGCGGGGGGCCAACGTCCTGACTTTC	NA	TRBV20-1	TRBJ2-6	NA
CASSSPVAGSTDTQYF	TGTGCCAGCAGCTCCCCAGTAGCGGGAAGCACAGATACGCAGTATTTT	TRBD2	TRBV7-9	TRBJ2-3	few
CASSVAQEWETQYF	TGTGCCAGCAGCGTAGCTCAGGAATGGGAGACCCAGTACTTC	NA	TRBV9	TRBJ2-5	NA
CASSQGGTEEEHGYTF	TGCGCCAGCAGCCAAGGGGGGACAGAAGAGGAACATGGCTACACCTTC	TRBD1	TRBV4-3	TRBJ1-2	NA
CASRVAGGQNIQYF	TGTGCCAGCAGGGTAGCGGGGGGGCAAAACATTCAGTACTTC	TRBD2	TRBV12-3/TRBV12-4	TRBJ2-4	NA
CASSCQFRDQPQHF	TGTGCCAGCAGCTGCCAATTCAGGGATCAGCCCCAGCATTTT	NA	TRBV7-3	TRBJ1-5	once
CSPLRSADTQYF	TGCAGTCCCTTGAGGAGTGCAGATACGCAGTATTTT	NA	TRBV20-1	TRBJ2-3	NA
CASSVSTEGGPDYGYTF	TGTGCCAGCAGCGTCTCCACCGAGGGGGGGCCGGACTATGGCTACACCTTC	NA	TRBV9	TRBJ1-2	NA
CASSRGRQETQYF	TGTGCCAGCAGTAGGGGCCGGCAAGAGACCCAGTACTTC	NA	TRBV12-3/TRBV12-4	TRBJ2-5	many
CASSDGVRSPLHF	TGCGCCAGCTCGGACGGCGTCCGGTCACCCCTCCACTTT	NA	TRBV10-1	TRBJ1-6	NA
CASSQGVSKETQYF	TGTGCCAGCAGCCAAGGGGTTAGTAAAGAGACCCAGTACTTC	NA	TRBV3-1	TRBJ2-5	NA
CASGLGTGPTDTQYF	TGTGCTAGTGGTTTGGGAACAGGGCCGACAGATACGCAGTATTTT	NA	TRBV12-5	TRBJ2-3	NA
CSASESPPTGSGYNEQYF	TGCAGTGCTTCAGAGAGCCCTCCGACAGGCTCGGGGTACAATGAGCAGTACTTC	NA	TRBV20-1	TRBJ2-5	NA
CASSLRGGPFRGEQFF	TGCGCCAGCAGCCTCCGCGGGGGGCCCTTCCGGGGAGAGCAGTTCTTC	TRBD2	TRBV4-1	TRBJ2-1	many
CASSAQIGDEKLFF	TGTGCCAGCAGTGCTCAGATCGGGGATGAAAAACTGTTTTTT	NA	TRBV27	TRBJ1-4	NA
CSARVPLSYGYTF	TGCAGTGCTAGGGTCCCCCTCTCATACGGCTACACCTTC	NA	TRBV20-1	TRBJ1-2	NA
CASSFPQGPKNIQYF	TGTGCCAGCAGTTTTCCGCAGGGTCCCAAAAACATTCAGTACTTC	NA	TRBV12-3/TRBV12-4	TRBJ2-4	few
CASSLGGTEYEQYF	TGTGCCAGCAGCTTAGGCGGGACAGAGTACGAGCAGTACTTC	NA	TRBV7-9	TRBJ2-7	once
CAGGYPGTATYNEQFF	TGTGCCGGGGGGTACCCGGGGACAGCGACCTACAATGAGCAGTTCTTC	NA	TRBV6-1	TRBJ2-1	NA